This paragraph reports one TCR beta chain. Its cognate antigen is unknown. This CDR3 spans 12 amino acids. Germline V gives CDR1 LNHDA, CDR2 SQIVND (reference sequence). V gave up 8 bases and J gave up 2 bases, with 9 bases separating them. PCR amplification relied on 60 Vbeta primers (plus 13 Jbeta primers). TCRdb keeps only in-frame clones here, not all; method: immunoSEQ multiplex PCR. The sample records 100,000 or so clones, 50% to 65% being singletons. These data originate in a study of cytomegalovirus exposure and HLA in healthy donors. General observations from the study: Likely technical artifact: a cluster of highly shared sequence variants. Further analysis was carried out later, and it showed several of the most significant clusters appearing linked to common viral pathogens. Usually a TCR sequence was rare, but some public TCRs were found in many donors.

The receptor was isolated from a man under 40 in good health and CMV-seropositive. The sample taken for sequencing was PBMCs. The V gene is TRBV19, the J gene TRBJ1-2; maybe TRBD1 (5 bases). The DNA of the CDR3 is TGTGCCAGTTTTTCAGGGAACTATGGCTACACCTTC. This encodes CASFSGNYGYTF.